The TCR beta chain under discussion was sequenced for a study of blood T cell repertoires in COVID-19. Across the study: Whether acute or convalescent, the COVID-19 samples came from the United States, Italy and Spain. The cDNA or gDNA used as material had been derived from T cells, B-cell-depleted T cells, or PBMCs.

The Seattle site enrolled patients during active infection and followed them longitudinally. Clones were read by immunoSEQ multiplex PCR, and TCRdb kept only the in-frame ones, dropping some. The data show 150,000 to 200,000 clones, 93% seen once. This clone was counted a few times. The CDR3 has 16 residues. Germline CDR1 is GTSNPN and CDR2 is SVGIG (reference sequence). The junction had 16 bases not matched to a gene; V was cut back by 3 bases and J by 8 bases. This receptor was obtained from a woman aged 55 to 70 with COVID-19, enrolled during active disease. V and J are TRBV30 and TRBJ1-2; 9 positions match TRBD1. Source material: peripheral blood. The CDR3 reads CAWSRGGTGRGRGYTF. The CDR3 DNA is TGTGCCTGGAGCCGAGGAGGGACAGGGAGGGGTCGGGGCTACACCTTC.